One T cell receptor (beta chain) is described in this entry. The record originates from a study of blood T cell repertoires in COVID-19. The CDR3 runs 14 residues. In germline, CDR1 is SGHDN, CDR2 FVKESK. V was clipped by 4 bases and J by 4 bases; unmatched bases: 3. Produced via immunoSEQ multiplex PCR; TCRdb's table is partial and in-frame only. The table includes fewer than 350,000 clones, about 90% detected once. Sequencing was done on a sample of PBMCs or T cells enriched from blood (not recorded which). The V call is TRBV14, the J call TRBJ2-2; TRBD1 matches 7 bases. The clonotype was recovered from a woman aged 18-35 years with acute COVID-19. The CDR3 sequence: CASSPQGSTGELFF. The CDR3 DNA sequence: TGTGCCAGCAGCCCACAGGGGTCCACCGGGGAGCTGTTTTTT.